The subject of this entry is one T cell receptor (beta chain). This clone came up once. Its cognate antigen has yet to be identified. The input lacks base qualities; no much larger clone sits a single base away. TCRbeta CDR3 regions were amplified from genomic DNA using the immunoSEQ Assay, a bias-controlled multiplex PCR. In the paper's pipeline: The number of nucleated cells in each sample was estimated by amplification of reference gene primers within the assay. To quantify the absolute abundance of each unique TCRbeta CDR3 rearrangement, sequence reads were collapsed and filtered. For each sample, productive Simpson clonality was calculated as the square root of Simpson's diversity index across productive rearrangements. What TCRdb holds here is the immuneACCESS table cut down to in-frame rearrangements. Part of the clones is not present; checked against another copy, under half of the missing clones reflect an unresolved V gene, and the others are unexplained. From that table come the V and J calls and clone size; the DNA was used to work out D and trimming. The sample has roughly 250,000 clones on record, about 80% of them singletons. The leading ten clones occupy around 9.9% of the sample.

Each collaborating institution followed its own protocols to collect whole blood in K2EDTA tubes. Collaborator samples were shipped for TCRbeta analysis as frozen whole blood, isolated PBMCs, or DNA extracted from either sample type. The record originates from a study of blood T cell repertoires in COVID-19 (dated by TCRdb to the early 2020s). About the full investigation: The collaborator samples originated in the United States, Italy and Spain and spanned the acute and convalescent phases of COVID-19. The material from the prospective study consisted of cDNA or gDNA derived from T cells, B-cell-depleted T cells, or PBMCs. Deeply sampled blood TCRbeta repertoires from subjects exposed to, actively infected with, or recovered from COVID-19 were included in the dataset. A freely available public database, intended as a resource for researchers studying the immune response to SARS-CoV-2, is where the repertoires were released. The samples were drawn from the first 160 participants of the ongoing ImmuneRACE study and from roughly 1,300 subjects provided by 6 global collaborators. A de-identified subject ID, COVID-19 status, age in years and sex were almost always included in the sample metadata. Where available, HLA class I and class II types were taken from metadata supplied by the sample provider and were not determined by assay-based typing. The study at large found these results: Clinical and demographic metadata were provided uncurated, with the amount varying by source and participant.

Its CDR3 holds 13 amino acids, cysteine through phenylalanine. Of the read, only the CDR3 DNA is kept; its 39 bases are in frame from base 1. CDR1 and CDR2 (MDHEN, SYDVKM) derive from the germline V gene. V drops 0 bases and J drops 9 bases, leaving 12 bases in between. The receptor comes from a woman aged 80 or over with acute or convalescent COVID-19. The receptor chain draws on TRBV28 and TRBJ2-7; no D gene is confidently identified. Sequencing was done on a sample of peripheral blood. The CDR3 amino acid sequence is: CASSLWSRRVQYF. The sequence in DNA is TGTGCCAGCAGTTTATGGTCGCGGAGAGTGCAGTACTTC.